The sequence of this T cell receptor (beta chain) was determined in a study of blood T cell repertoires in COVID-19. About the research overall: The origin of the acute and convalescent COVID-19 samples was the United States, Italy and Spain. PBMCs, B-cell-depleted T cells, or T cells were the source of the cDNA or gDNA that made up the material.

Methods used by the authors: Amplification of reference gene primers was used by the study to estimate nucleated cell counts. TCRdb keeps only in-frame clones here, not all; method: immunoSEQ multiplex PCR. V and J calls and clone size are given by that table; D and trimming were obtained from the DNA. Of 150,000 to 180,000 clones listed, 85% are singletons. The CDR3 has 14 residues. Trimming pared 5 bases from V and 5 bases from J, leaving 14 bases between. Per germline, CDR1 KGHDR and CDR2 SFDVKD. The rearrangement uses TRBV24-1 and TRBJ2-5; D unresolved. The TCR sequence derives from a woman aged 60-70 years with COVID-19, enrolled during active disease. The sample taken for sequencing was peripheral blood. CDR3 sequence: CATSGMPRWETQYF. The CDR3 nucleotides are TGTGCCACCAGTGGAATGCCCCGGTGGGAGACCCAGTACTTC.